This is a list of T cell receptor beta chains from one sample in a study of T cell responses to AZD1222 COVID-19 vaccine. Profiled with immunoSEQ multiplex PCR; TCRdb holds only in-frame clones, not every one. Of 100,000 to 120,000 clones listed, around 80% are singletons. The specimen comprised peripheral blood, sampled on day 0 of AZD1222 vaccination. The receptors come from an adult in good health. CDR3s include the opening cysteine and the closing phenylalanine or tryptophan. A D gene is named only where the DNA matches it firmly. Part of the rows lack a size; the others show once, few, many or a class for expanded clones.

j_call: TRBJ2-7; v_call: TRBV7-3; d_call: NA; cdr3_length: 13; clone_size: NA; cdr3_nt: TGTGCCAGCAGCTTAAGCGGGGACCACGAGCAGTACTTC; cdr3_aa: CASSLSGDHEQYF
j_call: TRBJ2-1; v_call: TRBV7-2; d_call: NA; cdr3_length: 12; clone_size: NA; cdr3_nt: TGTGCCAGCAGTTGGGGCGGCAATGAGCAGTTCTTC; cdr3_aa: CASSWGGNEQFF
j_call: TRBJ1-4; v_call: TRBV5-1; d_call: TRBD1; cdr3_length: 16; clone_size: NA; cdr3_nt: TGCGCCAGCAGCTACGGAAGGGACAGGGGTAATGAAAAACTGTTTTTT; cdr3_aa: CASSYGRDRGNEKLFF
j_call: TRBJ2-6; v_call: TRBV5-1; d_call: NA; cdr3_length: 16; clone_size: NA; cdr3_nt: TGCGCCAGCAGCTTGACAGGTAAAGCTGGGGCCAACGTCCTGACTTTC; cdr3_aa: CASSLTGKAGANVLTF
j_call: TRBJ1-5; v_call: TRBV19; d_call: NA; cdr3_length: 13; clone_size: few; cdr3_nt: TGTGCCAGTAGTATGCAGGTCAATCAGCCCCAGCATTTT; cdr3_aa: CASSMQVNQPQHF
j_call: TRBJ1-2; v_call: TRBV4-1; d_call: TRBD1; cdr3_length: 15; clone_size: NA; cdr3_nt: TGCGCCAGCAGCCAAGGACAGGGGGAGAACTATGGCTACACCTTC; cdr3_aa: CASSQGQGENYGYTF
j_call: TRBJ2-5; v_call: TRBV12-3/TRBV12-4; d_call: NA; cdr3_length: 13; clone_size: NA; cdr3_nt: TGTGCCAGCAGGAAGAACGGAAAAGAGACCCAGTACTTC; cdr3_aa: CASRKNGKETQYF
j_call: TRBJ2-2; v_call: TRBV28; d_call: TRBD1; cdr3_length: 16; clone_size: few; cdr3_nt: TGTGCCAGCACCCCGACAGGGACATCGAACACCGGGGAGCTGTTTTTT; cdr3_aa: CASTPTGTSNTGELFF
j_call: TRBJ2-7; v_call: TRBV2; d_call: NA; cdr3_length: 16; clone_size: few; cdr3_nt: TGTGCCAGCAGCCCTATTGACAGGAGGAGCTCCTACGAGCAGTACTTC; cdr3_aa: CASSPIDRRSSYEQYF
j_call: TRBJ1-1; v_call: TRBV21-1; d_call: NA; cdr3_length: 16; clone_size: few; cdr3_nt: TGTGCCAGCAGCAAAGACGGGTGGAGAGTCTCCACTGAAGCTTTCTTT; cdr3_aa: CASSKDGWRVSTEAFF
j_call: TRBJ1-5; v_call: TRBV15; d_call: TRBD1; cdr3_length: 17; clone_size: NA; cdr3_nt: TGTGCCACCAGCAGAGGCGACGGGGACAGGGGGGGTCAGCCCCAGCATTTT; cdr3_aa: CATSRGDGDRGGQPQHF
j_call: TRBJ2-5; v_call: TRBV4-1; d_call: NA; cdr3_length: 15; clone_size: NA; cdr3_nt: TGCGCCAGCAGTCTTGGTCGGGGATACGGAGAGACCCAGTACTTC; cdr3_aa: CASSLGRGYGETQYF
j_call: TRBJ2-1; v_call: TRBV5-1; d_call: NA; cdr3_length: 13; clone_size: NA; cdr3_nt: TGCGCCAGCAGCGTGGACGGCTACAATGAGCAGTTCTTC; cdr3_aa: CASSVDGYNEQFF
j_call: TRBJ2-3; v_call: TRBV6-5; d_call: NA; cdr3_length: 15; clone_size: NA; cdr3_nt: TGTGCCAGCAGTTACTCGATTGGCGCTGGGGATACGCAGTATTTT; cdr3_aa: CASSYSIGAGDTQYF
j_call: TRBJ2-5; v_call: TRBV15; d_call: NA; cdr3_length: 12; clone_size: NA; cdr3_nt: TGTGCCACCAGCAGAGGGAAGGAGACCCAGTACTTC; cdr3_aa: CATSRGKETQYF
j_call: TRBJ2-1; v_call: TRBV11-2; d_call: TRBD2; cdr3_length: 16; clone_size: NA; cdr3_nt: TGTGCCAGCAGTCGAGCGAGGACTAGCGGTTACAATGAGCAGTTCTTC; cdr3_aa: CASSRARTSGYNEQFF
j_call: TRBJ2-3; v_call: TRBV7-2; d_call: TRBD2; cdr3_length: 16; clone_size: few; cdr3_nt: TGTGCCAGCAGCTTAGGGGCCGGGAGGAATAGAGATACGCAGTATTTT; cdr3_aa: CASSLGAGRNRDTQYF
j_call: TRBJ1-5; v_call: TRBV7-2; d_call: TRBD1; cdr3_length: 19; clone_size: NA; cdr3_nt: TGTGCCAGCAGCTTAGCCGACAGGGGGTTGGATGGGGGCAATCAGCCCCAGCATTTT; cdr3_aa: CASSLADRGLDGGNQPQHF
j_call: TRBJ1-1; v_call: TRBV27; d_call: NA; cdr3_length: 14; clone_size: NA; cdr3_nt: TGTGCCAGCAGGGTTCAGGGGTTAGGGACTGAAGCTTTCTTT; cdr3_aa: CASRVQGLGTEAFF
j_call: TRBJ1-2; v_call: TRBV10-3; d_call: NA; cdr3_length: 17; clone_size: NA; cdr3_nt: TGTGCCATCAGTGAGTCGGTCGGGGGGCGAGGTAACTATGGCTACACCTTC; cdr3_aa: CAISESVGGRGNYGYTF
j_call: TRBJ1-5; v_call: TRBV7-2; d_call: NA; cdr3_length: 14; clone_size: once; cdr3_nt: TGTGCCAGCAGCCAAGGAAGCAACAATCAGCCCCAGCATTTT; cdr3_aa: CASSQGSNNQPQHF
j_call: TRBJ1-5; v_call: TRBV10-3; d_call: TRBD1; cdr3_length: 12; clone_size: NA; cdr3_nt: TGTGCCACTCAGGGGGCAGGCCAGCCCCAGCATTTT; cdr3_aa: CATQGAGQPQHF
j_call: TRBJ2-3; v_call: TRBV6-4; d_call: TRBD2; cdr3_length: 15; clone_size: NA; cdr3_nt: TGTGCCAGCAGTGAGGGCGGGGGGGCCTCAGATACGCAGTATTTT; cdr3_aa: CASSEGGGASDTQYF
j_call: TRBJ2-2; v_call: TRBV4-3; d_call: TRBD1; cdr3_length: 20; clone_size: few; cdr3_nt: TGCGCCAGCAGCCAAGATCGGCCTTCCGGGGACAGACCTTACACCGGGGAGCTGTTTTTT; cdr3_aa: CASSQDRPSGDRPYTGELFF
j_call: TRBJ1-1; v_call: TRBV7-3; d_call: TRBD1; cdr3_length: 14; clone_size: once; cdr3_nt: TGTGCCAGCAGCTTAGACCCGGGACAGGGAGGAGCTTTCTTT; cdr3_aa: CASSLDPGQGGAFF
j_call: TRBJ2-2; v_call: TRBV24-1; d_call: NA; cdr3_length: 14; clone_size: NA; cdr3_nt: TGTGCCACCAGTGATTTGGAGAAGAGTGGGGAGCTGTTTTTT; cdr3_aa: CATSDLEKSGELFF
j_call: TRBJ1-2; v_call: TRBV5-6; d_call: NA; cdr3_length: 13; clone_size: NA; cdr3_nt: TGTGCCAGCAGCATGGACAGCCTTTATGGCTACACCTTC; cdr3_aa: CASSMDSLYGYTF
j_call: TRBJ2-5; v_call: TRBV19; d_call: TRBD1; cdr3_length: 16; clone_size: NA; cdr3_nt: TGTGCCAGTAGTATTCCGGGGACAGGGGGCGTGAAGACCCAGTACTTC; cdr3_aa: CASSIPGTGGVKTQYF
j_call: TRBJ2-4; v_call: TRBV7-7; d_call: TRBD1; cdr3_length: 15; clone_size: NA; cdr3_nt: TGTGCCAGCAGCAGATCCGGGACAGGGATAAACATTCAGTACTTC; cdr3_aa: CASSRSGTGINIQYF
j_call: TRBJ2-5; v_call: TRBV11-2; d_call: TRBD1; cdr3_length: 15; clone_size: NA; cdr3_nt: TGTGCCAGCAGCTTAGGGACAGGGTGGGGAGAGACCCAGTACTTC; cdr3_aa: CASSLGTGWGETQYF
j_call: TRBJ2-1; v_call: TRBV6-2/TRBV6-3; d_call: NA; cdr3_length: 13; clone_size: NA; cdr3_nt: TGTGCCAGCACCCCTAGCGCCTACAATGAGCAGTTCTTC; cdr3_aa: CASTPSAYNEQFF
j_call: TRBJ1-2; v_call: TRBV6-5; d_call: TRBD1; cdr3_length: 15; clone_size: NA; cdr3_nt: TGTGCCAGCAGTTTCGGGACAGGGGGCTCAGATGGCTACACCTTC; cdr3_aa: CASSFGTGGSDGYTF
j_call: TRBJ2-5; v_call: TRBV18; d_call: NA; cdr3_length: 15; clone_size: NA; cdr3_nt: TGTGCCAGCTCGCCAGTGCGGAGCTACCAAGAGACCCAGTACTTC; cdr3_aa: CASSPVRSYQETQYF
j_call: TRBJ2-2; v_call: TRBV2; d_call: NA; cdr3_length: 15; clone_size: NA; cdr3_nt: TGTGCCAGCAGTGAAGTGAGGGGGGCTGGTGGGGAGCTGTTTTTT; cdr3_aa: CASSEVRGAGGELFF
j_call: TRBJ1-2; v_call: TRBV7-9; d_call: TRBD1; cdr3_length: 13; clone_size: NA; cdr3_nt: TGTGCCAGCAGGCCGACAGGGGGCGAAGGCTACACCTTC; cdr3_aa: CASRPTGGEGYTF
j_call: TRBJ1-2; v_call: TRBV7-9; d_call: NA; cdr3_length: 14; clone_size: few; cdr3_nt: TGTGCCAGCAGCCCAGCGGGCAGGGACTATGGCTACACCTTC; cdr3_aa: CASSPAGRDYGYTF
j_call: TRBJ1-4; v_call: TRBV30; d_call: NA; cdr3_length: 15; clone_size: NA; cdr3_nt: TGTGCCTGGAGTGTTCCGGGGACAACTAATGAAAAACTGTTTTTT; cdr3_aa: CAWSVPGTTNEKLFF
j_call: TRBJ1-2; v_call: TRBV14; d_call: NA; cdr3_length: 16; clone_size: NA; cdr3_nt: TGTGCCAGCAGCCAAGGGGCCGGGACACGGGACTATGGCTACACCTTC; cdr3_aa: CASSQGAGTRDYGYTF
j_call: TRBJ2-7; v_call: TRBV27; d_call: TRBD2; cdr3_length: 15; clone_size: few; cdr3_nt: TGTGCCAGCAGTCGATCGGGGCTAGCGGGAGACGAGCAGTACTTC; cdr3_aa: CASSRSGLAGDEQYF
j_call: TRBJ2-1; v_call: TRBV5-5; d_call: TRBD1; cdr3_length: 15; clone_size: NA; cdr3_nt: TGTGCCAGCAGCTCTGGACAGGGGTTATACAATGAGCAGTTCTTC; cdr3_aa: CASSSGQGLYNEQFF
j_call: TRBJ1-2; v_call: TRBV10-1; d_call: NA; cdr3_length: 12; clone_size: NA; cdr3_nt: TGCACCAGCAATCAGGGTAGGTATGGCTACACCTTC; cdr3_aa: CTSNQGRYGYTF
j_call: TRBJ1-2; v_call: TRBV7-9; d_call: NA; cdr3_length: 17; clone_size: NA; cdr3_nt: TGTGCCAGCAGCTCCCGACCCAGACAGATACTTAACTATGGCTACACCTTC; cdr3_aa: CASSSRPRQILNYGYTF
j_call: TRBJ2-3; v_call: TRBV9; d_call: NA; cdr3_length: 15; clone_size: NA; cdr3_nt: TGTGCCAGCAGCCGAGGAGGCGAGAGCACAGATACGCAGTATTTT; cdr3_aa: CASSRGGESTDTQYF
j_call: TRBJ2-5; v_call: TRBV5-1; d_call: NA; cdr3_length: 13; clone_size: once; cdr3_nt: TGCGCCAGCAGCTTGGGAGCGGGAGAGACCCAGTACTTC; cdr3_aa: CASSLGAGETQYF
j_call: TRBJ2-7; v_call: TRBV25-1; d_call: NA; cdr3_length: 15; clone_size: NA; cdr3_nt: TGTGCCAGCAGCAGAACCGGGGGCGCCCGGAGGGAGCAGTACTTC; cdr3_aa: CASSRTGGARREQYF
j_call: TRBJ1-1; v_call: TRBV7-9; d_call: NA; cdr3_length: 14; clone_size: NA; cdr3_nt: TGTGCCAGCAGCTTAAAGGGTTTAGACACTGAAGCTTTCTTT; cdr3_aa: CASSLKGLDTEAFF
j_call: TRBJ1-5; v_call: TRBV7-2; d_call: TRBD1; cdr3_length: 15; clone_size: NA; cdr3_nt: TGTGCCAGCAGCTTAACGTGGGACAGAAATCAGCCCCAGCATTTT; cdr3_aa: CASSLTWDRNQPQHF
j_call: TRBJ2-1; v_call: TRBV27; d_call: TRBD2; cdr3_length: 16; clone_size: NA; cdr3_nt: TGTGCCAGCAGTTTATTAGCCACTAGCGGGAGAAATGAGCAGTTCTTC; cdr3_aa: CASSLLATSGRNEQFF
j_call: TRBJ1-4; v_call: TRBV18; d_call: TRBD1; cdr3_length: 16; clone_size: NA; cdr3_nt: TGTGCCAGCTCACAGGGACAGGGAATCGCTAATGAAAAACTGTTTTTT; cdr3_aa: CASSQGQGIANEKLFF
j_call: TRBJ1-2; v_call: TRBV19; d_call: NA; cdr3_length: 11; clone_size: NA; cdr3_nt: TGTGCCAGTAGGGACCGGGGTAGCTACACCTTC; cdr3_aa: CASRDRGSYTF
j_call: TRBJ1-5; v_call: TRBV7-2; d_call: NA; cdr3_length: 15; clone_size: NA; cdr3_nt: TGTGCCAGCAGCTTAGCCAGGGGACGTTATCAGCCCCAGCATTTT; cdr3_aa: CASSLARGRYQPQHF
j_call: TRBJ2-7; v_call: TRBV5-1; d_call: NA; cdr3_length: 11; clone_size: few; cdr3_nt: TGCGCCAGCAGCTTGGGCTACGAGCAGTACTTC; cdr3_aa: CASSLGYEQYF
j_call: TRBJ2-3; v_call: TRBV4-3; d_call: TRBD2; cdr3_length: 17; clone_size: NA; cdr3_nt: TGCGCCAGCAGCCAAGAACCGACTAGCGGCTTCACAGATACGCAGTATTTT; cdr3_aa: CASSQEPTSGFTDTQYF
j_call: TRBJ1-2; v_call: TRBV20-1; d_call: NA; cdr3_length: 15; clone_size: NA; cdr3_nt: TGCAGTGCTAGTCAGGGGTTCGTGTTATCCTATGGCTACACCTTC; cdr3_aa: CSASQGFVLSYGYTF
j_call: TRBJ2-7; v_call: TRBV11-3; d_call: TRBD1; cdr3_length: 14; clone_size: NA; cdr3_nt: TGTGCCAGCAGCTTAGCGGCACAGGGGTACGAGCAGTACTTC; cdr3_aa: CASSLAAQGYEQYF
j_call: TRBJ1-1; v_call: TRBV4-3; d_call: TRBD1; cdr3_length: 17; clone_size: once; cdr3_nt: TGCGCCAGCAGCCAAGGGGTAAAGACAGGGGTGAACACTGAAGCTTTCTTT; cdr3_aa: CASSQGVKTGVNTEAFF
j_call: TRBJ1-2; v_call: TRBV28; d_call: TRBD1; cdr3_length: 17; clone_size: once; cdr3_nt: TGTGCCAGCAGTTTCTCCGGGACAGGCGGTTGGGCCTATGGCTACACCTTC; cdr3_aa: CASSFSGTGGWAYGYTF
j_call: TRBJ1-2; v_call: TRBV11-2; d_call: NA; cdr3_length: 14; clone_size: NA; cdr3_nt: TGTGCCAGCAGCTTAACGGACAGTAACTATGGCTACACCTTC; cdr3_aa: CASSLTDSNYGYTF
j_call: TRBJ2-5; v_call: TRBV30; d_call: NA; cdr3_length: 13; clone_size: NA; cdr3_nt: TGTGCCTGGACCCGACAAGCCGTCGAGACCCAGTACTTC; cdr3_aa: CAWTRQAVETQYF
j_call: TRBJ1-1; v_call: TRBV6-5; d_call: NA; cdr3_length: 13; clone_size: NA; cdr3_nt: TGTGCCAGCAGGAATAGGACGACCACTGAAGCTTTCTTT; cdr3_aa: CASRNRTTTEAFF